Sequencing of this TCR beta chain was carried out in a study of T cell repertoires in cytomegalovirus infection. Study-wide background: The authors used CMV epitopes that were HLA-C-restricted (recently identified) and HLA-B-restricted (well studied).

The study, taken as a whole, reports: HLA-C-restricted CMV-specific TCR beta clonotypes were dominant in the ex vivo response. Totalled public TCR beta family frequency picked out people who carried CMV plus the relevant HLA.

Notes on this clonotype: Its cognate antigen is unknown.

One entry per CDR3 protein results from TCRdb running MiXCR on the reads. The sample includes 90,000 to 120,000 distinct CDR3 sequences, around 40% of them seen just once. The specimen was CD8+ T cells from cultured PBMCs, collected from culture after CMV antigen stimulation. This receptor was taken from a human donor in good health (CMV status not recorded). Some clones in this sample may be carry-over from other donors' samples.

This CDR3 is CASRRGRGGSYEQYF. The CDR3 coding sequence is TGTGCCAGCAGACGTGGGAGGGGGGGAAGCTACGAGCAGTACTTC. The J gene is TRBJ2-7, the V gene TRBV28; perhaps TRBD2 as D (7 bases). Germline V gives CDR1 MDHEN, CDR2 SYDVKM. CDR3 length: 15 amino acids. V gave up 6 bases and J gave up 3 bases, with 18 bases separating them.